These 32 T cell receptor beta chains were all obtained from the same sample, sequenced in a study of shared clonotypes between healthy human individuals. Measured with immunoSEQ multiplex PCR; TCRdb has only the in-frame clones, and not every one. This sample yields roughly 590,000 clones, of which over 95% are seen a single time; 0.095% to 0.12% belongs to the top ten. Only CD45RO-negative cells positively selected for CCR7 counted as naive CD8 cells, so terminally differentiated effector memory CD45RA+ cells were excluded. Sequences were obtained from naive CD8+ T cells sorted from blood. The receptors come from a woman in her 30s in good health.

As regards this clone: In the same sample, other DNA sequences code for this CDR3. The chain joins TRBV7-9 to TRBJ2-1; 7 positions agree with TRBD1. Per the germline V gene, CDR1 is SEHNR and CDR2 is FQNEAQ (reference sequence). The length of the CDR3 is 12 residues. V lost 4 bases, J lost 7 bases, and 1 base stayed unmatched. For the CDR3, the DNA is TGTGCCAGCAGCTCAGGGGGTAATGAGCAGTTCTTC. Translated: CASSSGGNEQFF. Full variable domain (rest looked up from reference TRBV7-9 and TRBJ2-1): DTGVSQNPRHKITKRGQNVTFRCDPISEHNRLYWYRQTLGQGPEFLTYFQNEAQLEKSRLLSDRFSAERPKGSFSTLEIQRTEQGDSAMYLCASSSGGNEQFFGPGTRLTVL.

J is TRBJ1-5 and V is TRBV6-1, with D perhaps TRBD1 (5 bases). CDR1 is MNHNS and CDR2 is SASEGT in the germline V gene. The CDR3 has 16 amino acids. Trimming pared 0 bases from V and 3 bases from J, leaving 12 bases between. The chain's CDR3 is CASSEALRGFNQPQHF. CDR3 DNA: TGTGCCAGCAGTGAAGCGCTTCGGGGGTTCAATCAGCCCCAGCATTTT.

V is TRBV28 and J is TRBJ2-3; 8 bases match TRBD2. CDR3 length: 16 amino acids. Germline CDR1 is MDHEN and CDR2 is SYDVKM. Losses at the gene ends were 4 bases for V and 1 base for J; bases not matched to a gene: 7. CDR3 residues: CASSSSGSWGTDTQYF. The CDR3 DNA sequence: TGTGCCAGCAGTTCCAGCGGGAGTTGGGGCACAGATACGCAGTATTTT.

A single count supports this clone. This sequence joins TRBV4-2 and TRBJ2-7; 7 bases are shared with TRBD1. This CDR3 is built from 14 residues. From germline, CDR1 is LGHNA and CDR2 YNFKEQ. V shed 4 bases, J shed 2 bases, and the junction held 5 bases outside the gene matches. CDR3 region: CASSLEDRPYEQYF. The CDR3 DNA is TGTGCCAGCAGCCTCGAGGACAGGCCCTACGAGCAGTACTTC.

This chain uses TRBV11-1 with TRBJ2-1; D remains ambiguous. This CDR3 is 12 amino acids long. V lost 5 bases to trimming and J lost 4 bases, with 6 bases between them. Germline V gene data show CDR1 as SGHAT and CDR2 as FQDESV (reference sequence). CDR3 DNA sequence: TGTGCCAGCAGCGATAATTACAATGAGCAGTTCTTC. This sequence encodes CASSDNYNEQFF.

The CDR3 DNA sequence: TGTGCCAGCAGCTCCCCCGACCTAGGACTAGCGGGAGATCATGAGCAGTTCTTC. It specifies CASSSPDLGLAGDHEQFF. The chain uses TRBV13 and TRBJ2-1; 13 bases line up with TRBD2. Trimming at V came to 4 bases and at J to 8 bases, leaving 14 bases not matched to a gene. This CDR3 is built from 18 residues. Germline values: CDR1 PRHDT, CDR2 FYEKMQ (reference sequence).

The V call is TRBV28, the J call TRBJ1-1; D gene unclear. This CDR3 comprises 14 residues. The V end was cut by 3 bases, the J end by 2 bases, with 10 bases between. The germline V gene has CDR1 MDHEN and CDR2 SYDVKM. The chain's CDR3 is CASSFDTQNTEAFF. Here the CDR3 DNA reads TGTGCCAGCAGTTTCGACACACAAAACACTGAAGCTTTCTTT.

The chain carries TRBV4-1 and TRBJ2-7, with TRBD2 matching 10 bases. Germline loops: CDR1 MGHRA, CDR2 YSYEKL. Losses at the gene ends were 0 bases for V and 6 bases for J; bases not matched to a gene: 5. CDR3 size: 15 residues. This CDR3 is CASSQDMGLASEQYF. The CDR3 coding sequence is TGCGCCAGCAGCCAAGATATGGGACTAGCGAGCGAGCAGTACTTC.

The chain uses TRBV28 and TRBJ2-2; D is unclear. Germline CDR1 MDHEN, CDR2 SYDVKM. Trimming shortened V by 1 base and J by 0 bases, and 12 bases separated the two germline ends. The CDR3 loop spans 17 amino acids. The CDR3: CASSLSTIDTNTGELFF. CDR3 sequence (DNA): TGTGCCAGCAGTTTATCCACTATTGACACGAACACCGGGGAGCTGTTTTTT.

DNA of the CDR3: TGTGCCAGCAGTGAACCGGTGGTGGGGAACACTGAAGCTTTCTTT. Translated, it gives CASSEPVVGNTEAFF. V gene TRBV2 combines with J gene TRBJ1-1; D unclear. V dropped 2 bases and J dropped 1 base, with 11 bases sitting between them. Per germline, CDR1 SNHLY and CDR2 FYNNEI. The CDR3 runs 15 residues. The variable domain in full, with the rest retrieved from reference TRBV2 and TRBJ1-1, is EPEVTQTPSHQVTQMGQEVILRCVPISNHLYFYWYRQILGQKVEFLVSFYNNEISEKSEIFDDQFSVERPDGSNFTLKIRSTKLEDSAMYFCASSEPVVGNTEAFFGQGTRLTVV.

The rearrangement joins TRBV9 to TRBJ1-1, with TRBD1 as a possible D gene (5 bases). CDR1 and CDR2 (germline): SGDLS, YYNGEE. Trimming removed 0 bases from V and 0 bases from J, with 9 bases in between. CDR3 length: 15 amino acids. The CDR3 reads CASSVVRGLNTEAFF. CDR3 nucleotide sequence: TGTGCCAGCAGCGTAGTGCGGGGACTGAACACTGAAGCTTTCTTT.

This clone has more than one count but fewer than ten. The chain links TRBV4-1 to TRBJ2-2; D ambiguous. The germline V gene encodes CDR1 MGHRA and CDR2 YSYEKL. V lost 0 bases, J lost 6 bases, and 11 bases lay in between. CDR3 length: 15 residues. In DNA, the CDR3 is TGCGCCAGCAGCCAAGATTTAGGCCTGGCCGGGGAGCTGTTTTTT. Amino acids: CASSQDLGLAGELFF.

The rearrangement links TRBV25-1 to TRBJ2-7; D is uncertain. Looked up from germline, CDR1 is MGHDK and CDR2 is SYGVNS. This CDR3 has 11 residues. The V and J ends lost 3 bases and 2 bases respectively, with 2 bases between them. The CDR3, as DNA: TGTGCCAGCAGTGATACCTACGAGCAGTACTTC. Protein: CASSDTYEQYF.

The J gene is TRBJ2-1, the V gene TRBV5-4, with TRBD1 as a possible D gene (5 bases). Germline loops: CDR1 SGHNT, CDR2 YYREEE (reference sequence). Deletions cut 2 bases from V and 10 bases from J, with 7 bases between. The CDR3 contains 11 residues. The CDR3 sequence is CASSFDSEQFF. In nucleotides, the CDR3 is TGTGCCAGCAGCTTCGACAGCGAGCAGTTCTTC.

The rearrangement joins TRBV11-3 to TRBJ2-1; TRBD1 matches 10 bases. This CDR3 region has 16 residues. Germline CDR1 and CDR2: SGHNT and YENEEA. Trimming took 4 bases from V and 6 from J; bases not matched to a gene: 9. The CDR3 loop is CASSSDRQGAGNEQFF. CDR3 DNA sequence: TGTGCCAGCAGCTCGGATCGACAGGGGGCGGGCAATGAGCAGTTCTTC.

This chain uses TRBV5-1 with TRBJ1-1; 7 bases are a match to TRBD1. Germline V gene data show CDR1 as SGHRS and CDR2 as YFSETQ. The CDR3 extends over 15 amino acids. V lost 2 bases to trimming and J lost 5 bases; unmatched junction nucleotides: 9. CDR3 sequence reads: CASSLLQGRWTEAFF. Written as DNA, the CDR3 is TGCGCCAGCAGCTTACTACAGGGGCGGTGGACTGAAGCTTTCTTT. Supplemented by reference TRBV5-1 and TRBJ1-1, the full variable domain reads KAGVTQTPRYLIKTRGQQVTLSCSPISGHRSVSWYQQTPGQGLQFLFEYFSETQRNKGNFPGRFSGRQFSNSRSEMNVSTLELGDSALYLCASSLLQGRWTEAFFGQGTRLTVV.

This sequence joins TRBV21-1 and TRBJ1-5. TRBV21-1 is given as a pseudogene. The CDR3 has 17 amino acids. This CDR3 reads CASSKVFGGPMDQPQHF. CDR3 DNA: TGTGCCAGCAGCAAAGTGTTTGGGGGACCGATGGATCAGCCCCAGCATTTT.

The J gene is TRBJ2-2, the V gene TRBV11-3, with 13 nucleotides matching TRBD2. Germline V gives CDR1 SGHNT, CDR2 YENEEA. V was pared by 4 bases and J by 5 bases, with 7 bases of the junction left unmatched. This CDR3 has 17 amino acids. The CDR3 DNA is TGTGCCAGCAGCTCCGGGACTAGCGGGGCGGGGACCGGGGAGCTGTTTTTT. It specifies CASSSGTSGAGTGELFF. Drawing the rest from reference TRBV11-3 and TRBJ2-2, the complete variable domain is EAGVVQSPRYKIIEKKQPVAFWCNPISGHNTLYWYLQNLGQGPELLIRYENEEAVDDSQLPKDRFSAERLKGVDSTLKIQPAELGDSAVYLCASSSGTSGAGTGELFFGEGSRLTVL.

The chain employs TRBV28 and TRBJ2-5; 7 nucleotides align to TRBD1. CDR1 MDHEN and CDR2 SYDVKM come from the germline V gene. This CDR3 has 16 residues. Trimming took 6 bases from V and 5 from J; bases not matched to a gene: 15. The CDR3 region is CASRLDRATWGETQYF. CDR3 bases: TGTGCCAGCAGACTCGACAGGGCTACCTGGGGTGAGACCCAGTACTTC.

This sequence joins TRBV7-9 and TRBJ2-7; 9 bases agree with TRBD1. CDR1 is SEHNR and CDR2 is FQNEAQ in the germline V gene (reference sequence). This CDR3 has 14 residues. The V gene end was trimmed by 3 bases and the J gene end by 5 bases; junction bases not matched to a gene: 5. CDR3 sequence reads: CASSFGDRVDEQYF. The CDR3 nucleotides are TGTGCCAGCAGCTTTGGGGACAGGGTGGACGAGCAGTACTTC. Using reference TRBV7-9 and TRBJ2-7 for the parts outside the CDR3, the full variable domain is DTGVSQNPRHKITKRGQNVTFRCDPISEHNRLYWYRQTLGQGPEFLTYFQNEAQLEKSRLLSDRFSAERPKGSFSTLEIQRTEQGDSAMYLCASSFGDRVDEQYFGPGTRLTVT.

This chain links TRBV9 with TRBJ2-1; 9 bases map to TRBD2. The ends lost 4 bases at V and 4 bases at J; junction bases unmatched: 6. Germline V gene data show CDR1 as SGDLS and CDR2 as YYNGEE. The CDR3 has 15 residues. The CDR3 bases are TGTGCCAGCAGCTCGGGACTAGCAGAGTACAATGAGCAGTTCTTC. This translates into CASSSGLAEYNEQFF.

The CDR3 sequence is CASSLSFGTNQPQHF. The CDR3 nucleotides are TGTGCCAGCAGTTTATCCTTCGGGACCAATCAGCCCCAGCATTTT. V is TRBV28 and J is TRBJ1-5; D may be TRBD1 (5 bases). V gave up 1 base and J gave up 3 bases, with 10 bases separating them. There are 15 residues in the CDR3. Germline lookup yields CDR1 MDHEN and CDR2 SYDVKM.

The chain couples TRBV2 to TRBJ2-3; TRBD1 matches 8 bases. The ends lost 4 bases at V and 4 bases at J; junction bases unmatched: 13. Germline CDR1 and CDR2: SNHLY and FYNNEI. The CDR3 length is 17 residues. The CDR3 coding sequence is TGTGCCAGCAGTGGAGGTGGGGCAGGGGGCCGCGCAGATACGCAGTATTTT. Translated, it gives CASSGGGAGGRADTQYF. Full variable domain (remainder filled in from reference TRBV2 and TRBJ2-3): EPEVTQTPSHQVTQMGQEVILRCVPISNHLYFYWYRQILGQKVEFLVSFYNNEISEKSEIFDDQFSVERPDGSNFTLKIRSTKLEDSAMYFCASSGGGAGGRADTQYFGPGTRLTVL.

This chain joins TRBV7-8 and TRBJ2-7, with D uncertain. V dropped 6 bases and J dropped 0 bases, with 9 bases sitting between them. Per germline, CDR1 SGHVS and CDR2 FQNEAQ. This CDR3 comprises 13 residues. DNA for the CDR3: TGTGCCAGCAGTCAACCCGACTCCTACGAGCAGTACTTC. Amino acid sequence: CASSQPDSYEQYF.

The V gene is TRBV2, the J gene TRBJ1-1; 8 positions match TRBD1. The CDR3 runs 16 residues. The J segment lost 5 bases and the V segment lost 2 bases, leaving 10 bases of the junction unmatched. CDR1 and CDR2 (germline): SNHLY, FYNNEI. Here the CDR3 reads CASSESWTGRGTEAFF. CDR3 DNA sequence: TGTGCCAGCAGTGAATCATGGACAGGGAGGGGAACTGAAGCTTTCTTT.

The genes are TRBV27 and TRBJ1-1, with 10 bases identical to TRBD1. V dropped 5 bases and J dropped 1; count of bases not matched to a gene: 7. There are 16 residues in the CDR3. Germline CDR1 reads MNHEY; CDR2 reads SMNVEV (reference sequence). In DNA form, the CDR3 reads TGTGCCAGCAGTGTCGGGACAGGGGTGGGGAACACTGAAGCTTTCTTT. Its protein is CASSVGTGVGNTEAFF.

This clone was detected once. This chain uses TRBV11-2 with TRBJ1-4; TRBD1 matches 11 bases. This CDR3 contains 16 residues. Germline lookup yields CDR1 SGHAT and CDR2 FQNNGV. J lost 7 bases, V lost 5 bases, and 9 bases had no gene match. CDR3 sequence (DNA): TGTGCCAGCAGCCAAATGGGACAGGGGGGCAGTGAAAAACTGTTTTTT. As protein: CASSQMGQGGSEKLFF.

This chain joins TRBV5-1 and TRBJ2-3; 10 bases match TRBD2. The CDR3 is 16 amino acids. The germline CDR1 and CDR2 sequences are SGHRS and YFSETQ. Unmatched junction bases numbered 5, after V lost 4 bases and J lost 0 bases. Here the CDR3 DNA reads TGCGCCAGCAGCGAGGGACTAGCGCCCAGCACAGATACGCAGTATTTT. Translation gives CASSEGLAPSTDTQYF.

CDR3 in amino acids: CASSSGTEDTEAFF. The CDR3 DNA reads TGTGCCAGCAGTTCCGGGACCGAGGACACTGAAGCTTTCTTT. The chain couples TRBV6-6 to TRBJ1-1, with D perhaps matching TRBD1 (5 bases). V was trimmed by 4 bases and J by 3 bases, leaving 12 bases between them. CDR1 and CDR2 from the germline V gene are MNHNY and SVGAGI (reference sequence). This CDR3 comprises 14 residues.

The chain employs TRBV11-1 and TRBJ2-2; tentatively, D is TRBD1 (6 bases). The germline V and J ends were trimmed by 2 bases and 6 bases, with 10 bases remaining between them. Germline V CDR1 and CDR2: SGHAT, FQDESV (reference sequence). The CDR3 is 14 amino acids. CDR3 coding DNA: TGTGCCAGCAGCTTAACAGGGCAATCCGGGGAGCTGTTTTTT. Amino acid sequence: CASSLTGQSGELFF. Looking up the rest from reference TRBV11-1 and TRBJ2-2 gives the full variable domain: EAEVAQSPRYKITEKSQAVAFWCDPISGHATLYWYRQILGQGPELLVQFQDESVVDDSQLPKDRFSAERLKGVDSTLKIQPAELGDSAMYLCASSLTGQSGELFFGEGSRLTVL.

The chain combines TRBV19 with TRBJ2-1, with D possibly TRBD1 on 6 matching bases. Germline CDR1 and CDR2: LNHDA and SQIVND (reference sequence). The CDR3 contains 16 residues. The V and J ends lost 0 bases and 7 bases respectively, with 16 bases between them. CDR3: CASSIDRQATTNEQFF. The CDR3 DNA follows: TGTGCCAGTAGTATAGACCGACAGGCGACTACAAATGAGCAGTTCTTC.

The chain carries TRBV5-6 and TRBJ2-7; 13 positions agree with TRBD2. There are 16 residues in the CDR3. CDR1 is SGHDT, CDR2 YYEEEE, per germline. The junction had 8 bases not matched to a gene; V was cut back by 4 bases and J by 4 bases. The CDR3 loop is CASSLRTSGRWYEQYF. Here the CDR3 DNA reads TGTGCCAGCAGCCTACGGACTAGCGGGAGATGGTACGAGCAGTACTTC.